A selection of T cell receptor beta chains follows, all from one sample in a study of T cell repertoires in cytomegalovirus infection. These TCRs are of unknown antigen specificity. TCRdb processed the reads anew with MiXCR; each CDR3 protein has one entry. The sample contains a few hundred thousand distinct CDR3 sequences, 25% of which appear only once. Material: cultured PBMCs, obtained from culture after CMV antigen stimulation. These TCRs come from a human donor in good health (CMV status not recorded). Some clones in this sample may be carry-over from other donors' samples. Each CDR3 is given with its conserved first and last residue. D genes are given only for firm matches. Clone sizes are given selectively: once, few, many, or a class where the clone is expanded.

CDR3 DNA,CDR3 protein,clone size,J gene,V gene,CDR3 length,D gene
TGTGCCAGCAGTCCCCCCAGGGGCCAAGGCGAGCAGTACTTC,CASSPPRGQGEQYF,many,TRBJ2-7,TRBV6-1,14,.
TGTGCCAGCAGTTTCCTAAACCTCAATTCACCCCTCCACTTT,CASSFLNLNSPLHF,many,TRBJ1-6,TRBV27,14,.
TGTGCCAGCAGCTTAGCGGGGGGAGGGCCCGATGAGCAGTTCTTC,CASSLAGGGPDEQFF,few,TRBJ2-1,TRBV7-9,15,TRBD2
TGTGCCAGCAGTGAGTCGGGGTGGGCAAGCACTGAAGCTTTCTTT,CASSESGWASTEAFF,.,TRBJ1-1,TRBV6-1,15,.
TGTGCCAGCAGCTTACTCGGAGGCGTGGGGGTTTACGGGGAGCTGTTTTTT,CASSLLGGVGVYGELFF,few,TRBJ2-2,TRBV7-2,17,.
TGTGCCTGGAGGATAGGGGGTGAGCAGTTCTTC,CAWRIGGEQFF,.,TRBJ2-1,TRBV30,11,.
TGCAGCGTTGAAGGAGGGGTAACCGGGGTTAGCTCCTACAATGAGCAGTTCTTC,CSVEGGVTGVSSYNEQFF,many,TRBJ2-1,TRBV29-1,18,.
TGTGCCAGCAGCTCACAGGGTGGGGGACCGGGCTACGAGCAGTACTTC,CASSSQGGGPGYEQYF,.,TRBJ2-7,TRBV4-2,16,.
TGTGCCAGCAGTTCGGGTTATGCAGGGAGGGAGGGAGGCTACACCTTC,CASSSGYAGREGGYTF,few,TRBJ1-2,TRBV27,16,.
TGTGCCAGCACCTCGGCCAATCAGCCCCAGCATTTT,CASTSANQPQHF,few,TRBJ1-5,TRBV12-3/TRBV12-4,12,.
TGCAGTGCTAGAGATCAGACTAGCGGCCAAGAGACCCAGTACTTC,CSARDQTSGQETQYF,.,TRBJ2-5,TRBV20-1,15,TRBD2
TGTGCCAGCAGCCCCCCGGGGGGCGGCACAGATACGCAGTATTTT,CASSPPGGGTDTQYF,many,TRBJ2-3,TRBV6-5,15,.
TGTGCCACCAGCAGAGATGTGCGGGACAGGGAGATCTACGAGCAGTACTTC,CATSRDVRDREIYEQYF,few,TRBJ2-7,TRBV15,17,TRBD1
TGTGCCAGCAGCTTCCCCATGCAGGGGTATCACACCGGGGAGCTGTTTTTT,CASSFPMQGYHTGELFF,few,TRBJ2-2,TRBV11-3,17,.
TGTGCCAGCAGTTACTCCACGTTACGGGCTTTGACTGAAGCTTTCTTT,CASSYSTLRALTEAFF,.,TRBJ1-1,TRBV6-6,16,.
TGCAGTGCTAGAGTTCCAGGGCGGGAAACAGATACGCAGTATTTT,CSARVPGRETDTQYF,.,TRBJ2-3,TRBV20-1,15,.
TGTGCCAGCAGCCCCATGGGGGGGAGCACAGATACGCAGTATTTT,CASSPMGGSTDTQYF,.,TRBJ2-3,TRBV11-2,15,TRBD2
TGTGCCAGCAGCTCAAACAGAGGGGGCCAGCCCCAGCATTTT,CASSSNRGGQPQHF,few,TRBJ1-5,TRBV7-8,14,TRBD1
TGTGCCAGCAGCCCCTCGGGCTACGAGCAGTACTTC,CASSPSGYEQYF,many,TRBJ2-7,TRBV7-2,12,.
TGTGCCAGCAGCCCTAGAGGGACTACAACAGATACGCAGTATTTT,CASSPRGTTTDTQYF,.,TRBJ2-3,TRBV7-9,15,TRBD2
TGTGCCAGCAGTTCCAGACAGGGCCGATTTGGGCCCCAGCATTTT,CASSSRQGRFGPQHF,.,TRBJ1-5,TRBV6-5,15,TRBD1
TGTGCCAGCAGCCCGGCCGGAGGGGAGCAGTTCTTC,CASSPAGGEQFF,.,TRBJ2-1,TRBV6-2/TRBV6-3,12,.
TGTGCCAGCAGTTGGGCAGCCCGGAATGAGCAGTTCTTC,CASSWAARNEQFF,many,TRBJ2-1,TRBV6-2/TRBV6-3,13,.
TGTGCCAGCAGTGAGCGGACAGGGCCCTACAATGAGCAGTTCTTC,CASSERTGPYNEQFF,once,TRBJ2-1,TRBV2,15,TRBD1
TGTGCCAGCACACGGAACCAAGAGACCCAGTACTTC,CASTRNQETQYF,few,TRBJ2-5,TRBV7-9,12,.
TGTGCCAGCAGCGGACAGCTGAACACTGAAGCTTTCTTT,CASSGQLNTEAFF,many,TRBJ1-1,TRBV12-3/TRBV12-4,13,.
TGTGCCATCAGTGGTCAAAATGAGCAGTTCTTC,CAISGQNEQFF,.,TRBJ2-1,TRBV10-3,11,.
TGTGCCAGCAGCTTGAACACGGGCGCGAACACCGGGGAGCTGTTTTTT,CASSLNTGANTGELFF,.,TRBJ2-2,TRBV5-8,16,.
TGCAGTGCTGACCGGGACTTATACAATGAGCAGTTCTTC,CSADRDLYNEQFF,.,TRBJ2-1,TRBV20-1,13,.
TGTGCCAGCAGCTTAGGACAGGGGTATAATTCACCCCTCCACTTT,CASSLGQGYNSPLHF,many,TRBJ1-6,TRBV7-2,15,TRBD1
TGTGCCAGTAGTAGGATAGCGGGAAGCACAGATACGCAGTATTTT,CASSRIAGSTDTQYF,.,TRBJ2-3,TRBV19,15,TRBD2
TGTGCCAGCAGTTTTAAGGGGGGCCCGATGTTTATGAACACTGAAGCTTTCTTT,CASSFKGGPMFMNTEAFF,.,TRBJ1-1,TRBV28,18,.
TGTGCCAGCAGGGTGGGACAGGGGACTATCTCTGGAAACACCATATATTTT,CASRVGQGTISGNTIYF,many,TRBJ1-3,TRBV12-3/TRBV12-4,17,TRBD1
TGTGCCAGCACCGCTGATAGCGGGAGTTGGAATACGCAGTATTTT,CASTADSGSWNTQYF,.,TRBJ2-3,TRBV3-1,15,TRBD2
TGTGCCATCGAACCGGGACAGGGAGGGGAAGCTTTCTTT,CAIEPGQGGEAFF,few,TRBJ1-1,TRBV10-3,13,TRBD1
TGTGCCAGCATCCGTATAGGGGTGAACACTGAAGCTTTCTTT,CASIRIGVNTEAFF,few,TRBJ1-1,TRBV7-9,14,.
TGTGCCAGCAGCCCCCTGGGGACTAGCGGAACCGGGGAGCTGTTTTTT,CASSPLGTSGTGELFF,.,TRBJ2-2,TRBV4-2,16,TRBD2
TGTGCCAGCAGTTCTTTGGGGGGGTCGAGCACAGATACGCAGTATTTT,CASSSLGGSSTDTQYF,many,TRBJ2-3,TRBV7-8,16,TRBD2
TGTGCCAGCAGCTCAGGGGCGGTGCGTGGGCAAGAGACCCAGTACTTC,CASSSGAVRGQETQYF,many,TRBJ2-5,TRBV7-2,16,.